The 12 T cell receptor beta chains in this list originate from one sample, sequenced in a study of cytomegalovirus exposure and HLA in healthy donors. Vbeta (60) and Jbeta (13) primers were used in the PCR. Clones were read by immunoSEQ multiplex PCR, and TCRdb kept only the in-frame ones, dropping some. Of about 130,000 clones in the sample, roughly 77% were seen once. Input material: PBMCs. The receptors were sampled from a middle-aged woman in good health and CMV-seropositive.

This clone was counted between two and nine times. This chain joins TRBV12-5 and TRBJ1-1; 7 bases align to TRBD1. This CDR3 comprises 14 residues. With 1 base clipped from V and 1 base from J, the junction kept 0 bases outside the gene matches. Looked up from germline, CDR1 is LGHNT and CDR2 is FRNRAP. The CDR3 DNA is TGTGCTAGTGGTTTGGAGGGGGCGAACACTGAAGCTTTCTTT. It yields the protein CASGLEGANTEAFF. Full variable domain (outside the CDR3, taken from reference TRBV12-5 and TRBJ1-1): DARVTQTPRHKVTEMGQEVTMRCQPILGHNTVFWYRQTMMQGLELLAYFRNRAPLDDSGMPKDRFSAEMPDATLATLKIQPSEPRDSAVYFCASGLEGANTEAFFGQGTRLTVV.

The chain employs TRBV7-3 and TRBJ2-2; 8 positions match TRBD2. V trimming: 6 bases; J trimming: 6 bases; junction bases outside the gene matches: 9. CDR3 length: 15 residues. Germline CDR1 and CDR2: SGHTA and FQGTGA. Here the CDR3 DNA reads TGTGCCAGCAGGACAGAAGCGGGAGTACCCGGGGAGCTGTTTTTT. Amino acid sequence: CASRTEAGVPGELFF.

The chain is built from TRBV5-4 and TRBJ1-6; 8 bases line up with TRBD1. This CDR3 is built from 17 residues. V dropped 4 bases and J dropped 7; count of bases not matched to a gene: 13. Per germline, CDR1 SGHNT and CDR2 YYREEE (reference sequence). The CDR3: CASSLGSGGLGNSPLHF. The CDR3 region has the DNA TGTGCCAGCAGCCTTGGGTCAGGGGGCCTCGGGAATTCACCCCTCCACTTT.

This chain connects TRBV9 to TRBJ2-1; TRBD2 matches at 9 bases. The germline V gene encodes CDR1 SGDLS and CDR2 YYNGEE. V lost 0 bases to trimming and J lost 4 bases; unmatched junction nucleotides: 5. CDR3 length equals 16 residues. The CDR3 protein is CASSVGSGGNYNEQFF. In DNA, the CDR3 is TGTGCCAGCAGCGTAGGTAGCGGGGGAAATTACAATGAGCAGTTCTTC.

This clone has just a few counts. This sequence joins TRBV5-1 and TRBJ1-1; D is uncertain. This CDR3 comprises 17 residues. CDR1 is SGHRS, CDR2 YFSETQ, per germline. The ends were cut back, 0 bases at V and 1 base at J, with 16 bases in the middle. This CDR3 reads CASSLGPTGWRNTEAFF. The CDR3 nucleotides read TGCGCCAGCAGCTTGGGCCCGACGGGGTGGAGGAACACTGAAGCTTTCTTT.

Only a few counts were recorded for this clone. The CDR3: CASSIVVDTVVQETQYF. DNA for the CDR3: TGTGCCAGTAGTATAGTCGTCGACACGGTGGTTCAAGAGACCCAGTACTTC. This chain links TRBV19 with TRBJ2-5; D gene unclear. The V gene lost 1 base and the J gene lost 2 bases, with 17 bases spanning the gap. The germline V gene has CDR1 LNHDA and CDR2 SQIVND (reference sequence). The CDR3 runs to 17 residues. Variable domain in full (rest from reference TRBV19 and TRBJ2-5): DGGITQSPKYLFRKEGQNVTLSCEQNLNHDAMYWYRQDPGQGLRLIYYSQIVNDFQKGDIAEGYSVSREKKESFPLTVTSAQKNPTAFYLCASSIVVDTVVQETQYFGPGTRLLVL.

The chain recombines TRBV2 with TRBJ2-7; a weak D match, TRBD1 (5 bases). The CDR3 runs to 16 residues. Germline lookup yields CDR1 SNHLY and CDR2 FYNNEI. Trimming took off 4 bases at V and 1 base at J, with 17 bases between the two ends. CDR3 coding DNA: TGTGCCAGCAGTGCTCTGACAGACTTAGATTCCTACGAGCAGTACTTC. Encoded protein: CASSALTDLDSYEQYF. The whole variable domain, filled in from reference TRBV2 and TRBJ2-7, reads EPEVTQTPSHQVTQMGQEVILRCVPISNHLYFYWYRQILGQKVEFLVSFYNNEISEKSEIFDDQFSVERPDGSNFTLKIRSTKLEDSAMYFCASSALTDLDSYEQYFGPGTRLTVT.

The rearrangement uses TRBV9 and TRBJ2-5, with D hard to call. This CDR3 spans 13 amino acids. The germline V gene has CDR1 SGDLS and CDR2 YYNGEE. Trimming pared 0 bases from V and 4 bases from J, leaving 7 bases between. The CDR3 coding sequence is TGTGCCAGCAGCGTAGGTAGTTCAGAGACCCAGTACTTC. It specifies CASSVGSSETQYF.

The gene calls are TRBV9 and TRBJ2-1; TRBD2 matches 10 bases. Germline-derived CDR1 and CDR2 are SGDLS and YYNGEE. The CDR3 spans 17 residues. After removal of 3 bases from V and 4 bases from J, the junction contained 10 bases not matched to a gene. This CDR3 reads CASSATDSGRTYNEQFF. In nucleotides, the CDR3 is TGTGCCAGCAGCGCTACAGATAGCGGGAGGACTTACAATGAGCAGTTCTTC.

This chain uses TRBV29-1 with TRBJ1-2; 9 positions match TRBD1. The CDR3 consists of 13 residues. V was clipped by 4 bases and J by 7 bases; unmatched bases: 7. Germline lookup yields CDR1 SQVTM and CDR2 ANQGSEA. The CDR3 here is CSVVGDRDGGYTF. Written as DNA, the CDR3 is TGCAGCGTTGTAGGGGACAGGGATGGTGGCTACACCTTC.

The CDR3 DNA is TGTGCCAGCAGCGTAGGGCCCGACGGGACAGCAGCTAACTATGGCTACACCTTC. Protein sequence: CASSVGPDGTAANYGYTF. The chain uses TRBV9 and TRBJ1-2; 7 positions match TRBD1. CDR1 SGDLS and CDR2 YYNGEE come from the germline V gene. The V and J ends lost 0 bases and 0 bases, in that order; junction bases with no gene match: 11. This CDR3 has 18 amino acids.

In nucleotides, the CDR3 is TGTGCCAGCAGCGTGGACAGTAACTATGGCTACACCTTC. Amino acid sequence: CASSVDSNYGYTF. The chain has TRBV9 and TRBJ1-2; TRBD1 is a possible D gene (6 bases). CDR3 length: 13 residues. V gave up 2 bases and J gave up 1 base, with 6 bases separating them. The V gene's germline CDR1 is SGDLS and CDR2 YYNGEE.